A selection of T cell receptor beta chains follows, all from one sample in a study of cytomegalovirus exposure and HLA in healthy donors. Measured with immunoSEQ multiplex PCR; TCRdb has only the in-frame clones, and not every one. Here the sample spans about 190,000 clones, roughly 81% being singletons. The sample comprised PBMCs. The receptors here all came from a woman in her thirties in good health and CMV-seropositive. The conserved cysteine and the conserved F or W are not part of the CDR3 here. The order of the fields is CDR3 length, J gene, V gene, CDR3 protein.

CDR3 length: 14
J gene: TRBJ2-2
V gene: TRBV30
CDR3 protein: AWSVSAGAFTGELF

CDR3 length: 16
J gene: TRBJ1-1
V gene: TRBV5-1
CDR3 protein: ASSFTSRDRLGGTEAF

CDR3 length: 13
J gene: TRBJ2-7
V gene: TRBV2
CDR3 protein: ASSGDRRNSYEQY

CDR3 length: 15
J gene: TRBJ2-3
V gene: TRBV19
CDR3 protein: ASSRGQGALSTDTQY

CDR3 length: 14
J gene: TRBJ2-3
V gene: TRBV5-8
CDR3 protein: ASRSADMYSADTQY

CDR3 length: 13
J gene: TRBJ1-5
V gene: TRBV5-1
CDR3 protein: ASSLEPMSNQPQH

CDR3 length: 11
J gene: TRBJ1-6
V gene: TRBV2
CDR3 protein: ASSEVSSSPLH

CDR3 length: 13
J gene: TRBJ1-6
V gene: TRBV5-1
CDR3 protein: ASSLSSGEGTPLH

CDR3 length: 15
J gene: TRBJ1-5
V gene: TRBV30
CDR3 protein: AWSFSRTEGSRQPQH

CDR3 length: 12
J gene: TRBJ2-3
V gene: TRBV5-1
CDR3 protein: ASSHGTATDTQY

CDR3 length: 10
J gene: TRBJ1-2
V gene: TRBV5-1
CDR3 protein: ASSLDIYGYT

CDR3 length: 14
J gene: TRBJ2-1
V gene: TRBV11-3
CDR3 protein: ASSLGFSSGFDEQF

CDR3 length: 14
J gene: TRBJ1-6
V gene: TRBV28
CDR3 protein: ASSLKRGSKDSPLH

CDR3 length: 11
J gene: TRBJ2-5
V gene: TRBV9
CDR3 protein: ASSGGNQETQY

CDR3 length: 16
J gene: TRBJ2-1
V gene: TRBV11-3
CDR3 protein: ASSPGTSGKYAYNEQF

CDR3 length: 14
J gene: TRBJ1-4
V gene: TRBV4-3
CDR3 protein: ASSQDVGLPAEKLF

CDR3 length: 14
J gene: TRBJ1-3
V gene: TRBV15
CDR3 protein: ATSRDRGVSGNTIY

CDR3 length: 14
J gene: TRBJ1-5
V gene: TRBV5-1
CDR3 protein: ASSLGDRAGVQPQH

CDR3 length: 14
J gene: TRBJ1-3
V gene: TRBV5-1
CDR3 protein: ASSLEVITSGNTIY

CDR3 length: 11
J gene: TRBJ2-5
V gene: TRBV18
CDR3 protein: ASSPGGKETQY

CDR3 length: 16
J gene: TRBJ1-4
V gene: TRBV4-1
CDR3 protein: ASSLGVRFGRTNEKLF

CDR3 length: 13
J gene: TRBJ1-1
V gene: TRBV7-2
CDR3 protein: ASSVQGLTNTEAF

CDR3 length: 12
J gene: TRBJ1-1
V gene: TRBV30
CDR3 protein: AWRKRGQGGKAF

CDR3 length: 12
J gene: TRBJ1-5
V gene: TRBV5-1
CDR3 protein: ASSAGPNNQPQH

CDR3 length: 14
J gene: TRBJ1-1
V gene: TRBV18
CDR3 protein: ASSPLIGQGGVEAF

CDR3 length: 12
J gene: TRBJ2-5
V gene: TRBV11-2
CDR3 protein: ASKDRTHQETQY

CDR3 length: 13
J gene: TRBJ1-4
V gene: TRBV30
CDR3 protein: AWSKMGQLTEKLF

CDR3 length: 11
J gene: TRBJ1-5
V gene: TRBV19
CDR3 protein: ASSIQGGQPQH

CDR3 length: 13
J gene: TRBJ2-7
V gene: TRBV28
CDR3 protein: ASRGPGQGAYEQY

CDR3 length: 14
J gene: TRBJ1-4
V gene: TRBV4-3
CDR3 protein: ASSQNDRGQWEKLF

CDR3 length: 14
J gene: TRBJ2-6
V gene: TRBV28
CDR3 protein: ASSLIRSSGANVLT

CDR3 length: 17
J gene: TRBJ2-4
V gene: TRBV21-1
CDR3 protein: ASSKGKTSGRIPKNIQY

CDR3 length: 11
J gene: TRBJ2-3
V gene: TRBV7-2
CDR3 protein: ASSLGSSGTQY

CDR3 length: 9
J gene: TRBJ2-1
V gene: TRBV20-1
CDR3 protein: SALRVYREF

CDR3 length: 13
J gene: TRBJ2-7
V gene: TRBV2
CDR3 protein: ASSSQAGGPYEQY

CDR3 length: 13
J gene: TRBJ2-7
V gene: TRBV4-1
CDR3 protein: ASSQVGHVSYEQY

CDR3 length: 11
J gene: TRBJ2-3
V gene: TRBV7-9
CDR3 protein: ASSLDRGDTQY

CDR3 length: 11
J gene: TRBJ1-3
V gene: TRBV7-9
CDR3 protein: ASSLWQANTIY

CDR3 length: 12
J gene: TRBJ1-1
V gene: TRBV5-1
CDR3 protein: ASSRTALNTEAF

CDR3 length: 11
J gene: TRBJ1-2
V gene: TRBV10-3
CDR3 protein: ATSGDQPHGYT

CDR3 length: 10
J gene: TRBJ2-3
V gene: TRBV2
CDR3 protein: ASSITEGTQY

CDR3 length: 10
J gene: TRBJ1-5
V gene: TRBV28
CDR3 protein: ASMRSNQPQH

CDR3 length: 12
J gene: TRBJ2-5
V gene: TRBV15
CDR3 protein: ATSRIGGKETQY

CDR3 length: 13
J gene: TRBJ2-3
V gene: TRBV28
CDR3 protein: ASSLLTSGGDTQY

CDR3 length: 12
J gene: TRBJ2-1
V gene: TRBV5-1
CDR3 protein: ASSLDPGRYEQF

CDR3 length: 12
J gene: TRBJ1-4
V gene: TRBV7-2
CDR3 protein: ASSITGLTEKLF

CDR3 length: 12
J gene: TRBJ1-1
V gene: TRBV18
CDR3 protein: ASSWSEMNTEAF

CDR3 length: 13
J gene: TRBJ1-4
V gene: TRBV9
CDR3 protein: ASSVEGTGGEKLF

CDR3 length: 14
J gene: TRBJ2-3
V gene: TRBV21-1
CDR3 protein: ASFTRGSRGTDTQY

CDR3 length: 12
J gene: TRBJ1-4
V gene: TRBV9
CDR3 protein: ASSADRAAEKLF

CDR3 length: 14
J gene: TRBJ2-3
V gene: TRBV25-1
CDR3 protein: ASSEHRGFYTDTQY

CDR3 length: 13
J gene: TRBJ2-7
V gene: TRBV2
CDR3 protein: ASIQRVRAGYEQY

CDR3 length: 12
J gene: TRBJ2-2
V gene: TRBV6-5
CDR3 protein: ASSRGQGTGELF

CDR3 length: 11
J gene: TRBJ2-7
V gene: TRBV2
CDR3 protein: ASSEGPPNEQY

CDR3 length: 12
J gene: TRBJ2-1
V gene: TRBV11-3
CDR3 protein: ASSRTTGLGEQF

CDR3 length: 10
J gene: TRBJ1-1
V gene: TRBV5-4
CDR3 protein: ASSLDQGAAF

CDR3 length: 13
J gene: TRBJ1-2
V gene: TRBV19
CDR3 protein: ASSTHEQGHYGYT